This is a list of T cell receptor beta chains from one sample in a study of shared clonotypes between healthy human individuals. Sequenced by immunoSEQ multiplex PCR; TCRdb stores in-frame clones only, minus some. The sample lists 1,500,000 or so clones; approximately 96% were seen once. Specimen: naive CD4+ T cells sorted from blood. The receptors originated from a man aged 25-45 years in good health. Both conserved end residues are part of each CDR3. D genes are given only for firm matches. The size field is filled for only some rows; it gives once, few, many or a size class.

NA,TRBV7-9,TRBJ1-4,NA,TGTGCCAGCAGCAACCTTTGGCGAAACGACGAAAAACTGTTTTTT,CASSNLWRNDEKLFF
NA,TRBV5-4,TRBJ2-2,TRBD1,TGTGCCAGCAGCTCGGAATCACAGGGGGCTTACACCGGGGAGCTGTTTTTT,CASSSESQGAYTGELFF
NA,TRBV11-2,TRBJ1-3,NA,TGTGCCAGCAGCTTAGTCCTAGGGGTTGGAAACACCATATATTTT,CASSLVLGVGNTIYF
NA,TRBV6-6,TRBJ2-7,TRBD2,TGTGCCAGCAGTTACTCCCGGGGGGGAATCTACGAGCAGTACTTC,CASSYSRGGIYEQYF
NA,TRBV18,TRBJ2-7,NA,TGTGCCAGCTCACCGGGGCACTCCTACGAGCAGTACTTC,CASSPGHSYEQYF
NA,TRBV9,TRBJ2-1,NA,TGTGCCAGCAGCTCACGGGCCACCGATGAGCAGTTCTTC,CASSSRATDEQFF
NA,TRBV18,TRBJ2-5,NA,TGTGCCAGCTCCGGTAGGGGGCAAGAGACCCAGTACTTC,CASSGRGQETQYF
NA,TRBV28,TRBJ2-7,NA,TGTGCCAGCAGCCAGGGCGGGCATGGGGTCCACTACGAGCAGTACTTC,CASSQGGHGVHYEQYF
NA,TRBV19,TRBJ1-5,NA,TGTGCCAGTAGGACGAAGAACAGCTATCAGCCCCAGCATTTT,CASRTKNSYQPQHF
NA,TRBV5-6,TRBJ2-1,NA,TGTGCCAGCAGCTTGTCTATCGGCTATCAATCCTACAATGAGCAGTTCTTC,CASSLSIGYQSYNEQFF
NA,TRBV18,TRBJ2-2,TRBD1,TGTGCCAGCTCACCGTTCGACAGGGCGAACACCGGGGAGCTGTTTTTT,CASSPFDRANTGELFF
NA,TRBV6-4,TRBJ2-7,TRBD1,TGTGCCAGGACAGGGAATGGCGAGCAGTACTTC,CARTGNGEQYF
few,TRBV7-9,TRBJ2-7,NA,TGTGCCAGCAGCTTAATGGCCGGGGACTACGAGCAGTACTTC,CASSLMAGDYEQYF
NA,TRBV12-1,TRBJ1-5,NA,TGTGCCAGGCTGGACAGGGGGGGTCAGCCCCAGCATTTT,CARLDRGGQPQHF
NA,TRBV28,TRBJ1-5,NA,TGTGCCAGTGACTTAATGTGGGCACCAGGTCAGCCCCAGCATTTT,CASDLMWAPGQPQHF
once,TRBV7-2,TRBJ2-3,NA,TGTGCCAGCAGCTTGTCAGATACGCAGTATTTT,CASSLSDTQYF
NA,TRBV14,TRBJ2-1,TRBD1,TGTGCCAGCAGCCCCTGGACAGGCTACAATGAGCAGTTCTTC,CASSPWTGYNEQFF
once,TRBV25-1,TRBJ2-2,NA,TGTGCCAGCAGTGAATTAGGAATCACCGGGGAGCTGTTTTTT,CASSELGITGELFF
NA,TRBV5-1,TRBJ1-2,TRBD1,TGCGCCAGCAGGTTAGGGACAGGGGTGGACACCTTC,CASRLGTGVDTF
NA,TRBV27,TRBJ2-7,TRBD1,TGTGCCAGCAGTTTACAAGCTCCAGGGACAGGGGGGCAGTGGGAGCAGTACTTC,CASSLQAPGTGGQWEQYF
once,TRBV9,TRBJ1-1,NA,TGTGCCAGCAGCGTAGCTAAGGCAGGAGAAGCTTTCTTT,CASSVAKAGEAFF
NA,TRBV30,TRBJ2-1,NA,TGTGCCTGGAGTGTTCAGAATGAGCAGTTCTTC,CAWSVQNEQFF
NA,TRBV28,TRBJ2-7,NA,TGTGCCAGCAGTTTGAGACGCGGCGAGCAGTACTTC,CASSLRRGEQYF
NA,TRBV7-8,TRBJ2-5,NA,TGTGCCAGCAGCTTCCAACGGGTCCCTGGGGCAGAGACCCAGTACTTC,CASSFQRVPGAETQYF
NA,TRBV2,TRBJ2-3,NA,TGTGCCAGCAGTGATCCCGGGACTTGGACGGCAAGCACAGATACGCAGTATTTT,CASSDPGTWTASTDTQYF
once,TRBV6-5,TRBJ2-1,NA,TGTGCCAGCAGTTACTCGCCAGCACCCTCCTACAATGAGCAGTTCTTC,CASSYSPAPSYNEQFF
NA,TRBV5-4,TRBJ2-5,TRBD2,TGTGCCAGCAGCTTGGCCCTAGCGGGTGTTAGGGAGACCCAGTACTTC,CASSLALAGVRETQYF
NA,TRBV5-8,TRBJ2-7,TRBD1,TGTGCCAGCAGCCGGACAGGGTATGGCGGGCAGTACTTC,CASSRTGYGGQYF
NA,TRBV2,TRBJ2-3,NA,TGTGCCAGCAGTTGGTCCGAGGATACGCAGTATTTT,CASSWSEDTQYF
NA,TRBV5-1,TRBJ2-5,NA,TGCGCCAGCAGCCGCCAGTCCCAAGAGACCCAGTACTTC,CASSRQSQETQYF
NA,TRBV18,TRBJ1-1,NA,TGTGCCAGCTCACCCTCCGGGGGAACTGAAGCTTTCTTT,CASSPSGGTEAFF
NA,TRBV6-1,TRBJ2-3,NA,TGTGCCAGCAGTGAATTCAAAGGGGTACCTAGCACAGATACGCAGTATTTT,CASSEFKGVPSTDTQYF
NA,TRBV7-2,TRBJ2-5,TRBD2,TGTGCCAGCAGCTTAGAAGGTTGGGGAGGGGAAGAGACCCAGTACTTC,CASSLEGWGGEETQYF
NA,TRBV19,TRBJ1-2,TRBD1,TGTGCCAGTAGTACCCTTAACACAGGGGATGGCTACACCTTC,CASSTLNTGDGYTF
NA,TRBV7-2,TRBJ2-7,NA,TGTGCCAGCAGCCTTTTAAGTCAGACGAACTACGAGCAGTACTTC,CASSLLSQTNYEQYF
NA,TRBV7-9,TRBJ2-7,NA,TGTGCCAGCGCACCTGGGACCGCACCCGAGCAGTACTTC,CASAPGTAPEQYF
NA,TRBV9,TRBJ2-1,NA,TGTGCCAGCAGCCCGCGAGCGGGCGCGAGGGATGAGCAGTTCTTC,CASSPRAGARDEQFF
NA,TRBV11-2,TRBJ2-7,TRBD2,TGTGCCAGCAAGAAATTAGCGGGAGGGGGTTACGAGCAGTACTTC,CASKKLAGGGYEQYF
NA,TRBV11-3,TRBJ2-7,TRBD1,TGTGCCAGCAGCTTAGGGACAGGGAACCACGAGCAGTACTTC,CASSLGTGNHEQYF
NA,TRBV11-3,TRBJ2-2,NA,TGTGCCAGCAGCTTGTCGAACACCGGGGAGCTGTTTTTT,CASSLSNTGELFF
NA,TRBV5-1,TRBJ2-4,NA,TGCGCCAGCAGCTCGGGACTCGAAGCCAAAAACATTCAGTACTTC,CASSSGLEAKNIQYF